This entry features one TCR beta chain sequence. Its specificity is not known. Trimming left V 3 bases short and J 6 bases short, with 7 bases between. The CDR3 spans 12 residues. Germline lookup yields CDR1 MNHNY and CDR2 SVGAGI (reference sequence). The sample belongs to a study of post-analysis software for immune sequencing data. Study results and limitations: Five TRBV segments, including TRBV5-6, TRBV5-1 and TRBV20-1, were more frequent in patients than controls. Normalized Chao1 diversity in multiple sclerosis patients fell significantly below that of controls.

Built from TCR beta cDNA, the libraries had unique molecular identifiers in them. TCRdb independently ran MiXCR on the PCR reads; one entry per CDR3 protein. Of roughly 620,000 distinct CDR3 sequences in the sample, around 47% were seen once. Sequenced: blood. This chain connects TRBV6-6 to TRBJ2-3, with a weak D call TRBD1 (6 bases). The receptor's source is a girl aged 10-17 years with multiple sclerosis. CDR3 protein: CASSYTGDTQYF. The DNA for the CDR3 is TGTGCCAGCAGTTATACAGGGGATACGCAGTATTTT.